This T cell receptor beta chain originates from a study of blood T cell repertoires in COVID-19. Whole-study context: From the United States, Italy and Spain came samples of acute and convalescent COVID-19. T cells, B-cell-depleted T cells, or PBMCs supplied cDNA or gDNA.

V gave up 4 bases and J gave up 1 base; unmatched junction bases: 11. CDR1 and CDR2 from the germline V gene are SQVTM and ANQGSEA. This CDR3 comprises 16 residues. Per the study methods: Estimation of nucleated cell counts relied on the amplification of reference gene primers. The protocol was immunoSEQ multiplex PCR, while the TCRdb copy is restricted to in-frame clones and leaves out a portion. V and J calls and clone size follow that table, whereas D and trimming were derived from the DNA. The table records 85,000 to 130,000 clones, nearly 90% of them present only once. The sequenced sample consisted of peripheral blood. This chain connects TRBV29-1 to TRBJ1-1, with 8 bases matching TRBD1. The receptor's source is a woman aged 60 to 75 with acute or convalescent COVID-19. The CDR3 spells CSVAHSGQGRNTEAFF. DNA of the CDR3: TGCAGCGTTGCCCACTCCGGACAGGGCAGGAACACTGAAGCTTTCTTT. Variable domain in full (rest from reference TRBV29-1 and TRBJ1-1): SAVISQKPSRDICQRGTSLTIQCQVDSQVTMMFWYRQQPGQSLTLIATANQGSEATYESGFVIDKFPISRPNLTFSTLTVSNMSPEDSSIYLCSVAHSGQGRNTEAFFGQGTRLTVV.